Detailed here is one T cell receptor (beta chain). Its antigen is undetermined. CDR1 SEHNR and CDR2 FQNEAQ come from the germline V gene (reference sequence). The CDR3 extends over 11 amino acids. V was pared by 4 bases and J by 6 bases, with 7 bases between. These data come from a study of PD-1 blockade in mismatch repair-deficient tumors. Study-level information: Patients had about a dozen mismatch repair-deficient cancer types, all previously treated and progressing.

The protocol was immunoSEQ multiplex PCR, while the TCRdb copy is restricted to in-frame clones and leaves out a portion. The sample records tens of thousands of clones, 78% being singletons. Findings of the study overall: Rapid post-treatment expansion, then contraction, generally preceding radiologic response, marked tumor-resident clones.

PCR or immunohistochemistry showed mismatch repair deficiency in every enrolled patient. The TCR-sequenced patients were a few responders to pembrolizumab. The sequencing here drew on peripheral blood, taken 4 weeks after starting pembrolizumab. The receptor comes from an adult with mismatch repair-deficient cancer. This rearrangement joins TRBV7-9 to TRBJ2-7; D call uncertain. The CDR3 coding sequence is TGTGCCAGCAGCTCGAATCGCGAGCAGTACTTC. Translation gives CASSSNREQYF.